This entry concerns a single T cell receptor (beta chain). Germline trimming cut 0 bases from V and 6 bases from J; bases unmatched to any gene: 6. Germline V gives CDR1 GTSNPN, CDR2 SVGIG (reference sequence). This CDR3 is 15 amino acids long. These data are taken from a study of blood T cell repertoires in COVID-19. About the study: Spain, Italy and the United States supplied samples that represented acute and convalescent COVID-19. T cells, B-cell-depleted T cells, or PBMCs supplied cDNA or gDNA.

Generated by immunoSEQ multiplex PCR, the TCRdb table keeps only in-frame clones and is missing some. Of 200,000 to 250,000 clones detected, approximately 91% appear once; the ten largest clones hold around 2.8%. This rearrangement joins TRBV30 to TRBJ2-2; 8 bases are shared with TRBD1. The clonotype originates from an older woman with acute or convalescent COVID-19. The specimen sequenced was peripheral blood. The CDR3 region is CAWSVRQGRSGELFF. CDR3 nucleotide sequence: TGTGCCTGGAGTGTTCGACAGGGGAGGTCCGGGGAGCTGTTTTTT.